The 14 T cell receptor beta chains given below trace back to one sample, sequenced in a study of shared clonotypes between healthy human individuals. TCRdb's copy holds only in-frame clones and misses some; the assay was immunoSEQ multiplex PCR. The sample lists over 2 million clones; just under 95% were seen once. The sequencing sample was made of naive CD4+ T cells from PBMCs. Subset: CD45RA+ positively selected. The receptors were gathered from a man aged 18-30 years in good health. Some clones in this sample may be carry-over from other donors' samples.

The J gene is TRBJ2-3, the V gene TRBV9; TRBD2 agrees at 8 bases. The CDR3 loop spans 15 amino acids. V trimming: 4 bases; J trimming: 1 base; junction bases outside the gene matches: 5. Germline CDR1 and CDR2: SGDLS and YYNGEE. This CDR3 reads CASSLTTSGTDTQYF. In DNA form, the CDR3 reads TGTGCCAGCAGCCTTACGACTAGCGGCACAGATACGCAGTATTTT. The complete variable domain, with remaining parts taken from reference TRBV9 and TRBJ2-3, reads DSGVTQTPKHLITATGQRVTLRCSPRSGDLSVYWYQQSLDQGLQFLIQYYNGEERAKGNILERFSAQQFPDLHSELNLSSLELGDSALYFCASSLTTSGTDTQYFGPGTRLTVL.

V usage is TRBV30 and J usage is TRBJ2-1, with 10 bases aligning to TRBD1. With 3 bases clipped from V and 5 bases from J, the junction kept 10 bases outside the gene matches. The CDR3 is 16 amino acids. Looked up from germline, CDR1 is GTSNPN and CDR2 is SVGIG (reference sequence). In DNA form, the CDR3 reads TGTGCCTGGAGGGACAGGGGGGGAGTCCCGCACAATGAGCAGTTCTTC. As protein: CAWRDRGGVPHNEQFF.

The chain couples TRBV7-3 to TRBJ2-1; 7 bases fit TRBD2. Germline CDR1 SGHTA, CDR2 FQGTGA. The CDR3 length is 15 residues. J was trimmed by 1 base and V by 4 bases; bases with no gene match: 4. This chain's CDR3 is CASSSISGSYNEQFF. In DNA, the CDR3 is TGTGCCAGCAGCTCAATTAGCGGGTCCTACAATGAGCAGTTCTTC. The full variable domain, its missing parts supplied by reference TRBV7-3 and TRBJ2-1, is GAGVSQTPSNKVTEKGKYVELRCDPISGHTALYWYRQSLGQGPEFLIYFQGTGAADDSGLPNDRFFAVRPEGSVSTLKIQRTERGDSAVYLCASSSISGSYNEQFFGPGTRLTVL.

The chain links TRBV5-1 to TRBJ1-2; unclear D gene. The ends were cut back, 3 bases at V and 5 bases at J, with 14 bases in the middle. CDR1 SGHRS and CDR2 YFSETQ come from the germline V gene. This CDR3 comprises 14 residues. The CDR3, as DNA: TGCGCCAGCAGCTCTAACACGATTAGGTATGGCTACACCTTC. Protein sequence: CASSSNTIRYGYTF.

The genes are TRBV11-2 and TRBJ2-1, with a weak D call TRBD1 (6 bases). Germline V gene sequence: CDR1 SGHAT, CDR2 FQNNGV. V dropped 3 bases and J dropped 3 bases, with 9 bases sitting between them. This CDR3 has 14 residues. The CDR3 bases are TGTGCCAGCAGCTTTGGGGGCGACTACAATGAGCAGTTCTTC. It codes for CASSFGGDYNEQFF.

The chain is built from TRBV5-1 and TRBJ2-6, with D possibly called TRBD1 or TRBD2 (6 bases each). This CDR3 has 16 amino acids. V lost 0 bases, J lost 2 bases, and 9 bases lay in between. Germline V lookup: CDR1 SGHRS, CDR2 YFSETQ. CDR3 sequence reads: CASSLEGGAGANVLTF. CDR3 DNA: TGCGCCAGCAGCTTGGAGGGGGGCGCTGGGGCCAACGTCCTGACTTTC.

The chain combines TRBV5-1 with TRBJ2-7; TRBD2 matches at 8 bases. Germline CDR1 SGHRS, CDR2 YFSETQ. The junction had 7 bases not matched to a gene; V was cut back by 0 bases and J by 5 bases. The CDR3 totals 15 residues. Here the CDR3 DNA reads TGCGCCAGCAGCTTGGGGACGGGAGGGCCCGACGAGCAGTACTTC. It yields the protein CASSLGTGGPDEQYF.

The V call is TRBV5-1, the J call TRBJ2-2, with TRBD2 matching 11 bases. Trimming at V came to 3 bases and at J to 2 bases, leaving 6 bases not matched to a gene. Germline CDR1 reads SGHRS; CDR2 reads YFSETQ. The CDR3 extends over 17 amino acids. CDR3 sequence: CASSSSGLAVNTGELFF. CDR3 nucleotides: TGCGCCAGCAGCTCCTCGGGACTAGCGGTTAACACCGGGGAGCTGTTTTTT.

The chain employs TRBV28 and TRBJ1-4; D possibly corresponds to TRBD1 (5 bases). This CDR3 is 13 amino acids long. CDR1 is MDHEN, CDR2 SYDVKM, per germline. V was cut by 6 bases and J by 10 bases, with 15 bases left in between. The CDR3 DNA reads TGTGCCAGCAGATCTCCGACAGCTCGAAAACTGTTTTTT. Residues: CASRSPTARKLFF. Together with reference TRBV28 and TRBJ1-4, the CDR3 gives the full variable domain: DVKVTQSSRYLVKRTGEKVFLECVQDMDHENMFWYRQDPGLGLRLIYFSYDVKMKEKGDIPEGYSVSREKKERFSLILESASTNQTSMYLCASRSPTARKLFFGSGTQLSVL.

The CDR3 protein is CASSYSPRPANNEQFF. In DNA, the CDR3 is TGTGCCAGCAGTTACTCCCCCCGCCCCGCAAACAATGAGCAGTTCTTC. This chain links TRBV6-5 with TRBJ2-1; D unresolved. Trimming cost V 0 bases and J 5 bases, with 14 bases left between them. The germline CDR1 and CDR2 sequences are MNHEY and SVGAGI. The CDR3 is made up of 16 amino acids.

The chain combines TRBV6-5 with TRBJ1-4, with 8 bases fitting TRBD1. Germline V gene data show CDR1 as MNHEY and CDR2 as SVGAGI. This CDR3 contains 15 residues. The V gene end was trimmed by 5 bases and the J gene end by 8 bases; junction bases not matched to a gene: 10. CDR3 in amino acids: CASSANRGETEKLFF. CDR3 nucleotide sequence: TGTGCCAGCAGTGCCAACAGGGGGGAGACGGAAAAACTGTTTTTT.

The chain carries TRBV7-9 and TRBJ2-3, with a tentative D call TRBD2 (6 bases). This CDR3 is built from 14 residues. The germline gives CDR1 SEHNR, CDR2 FQNEAQ (reference sequence). Trimming removed 1 base at V and 5 bases at J, with 10 bases between. The CDR3 here is CASSLGRAGDTQYF. Written as DNA, the CDR3 is TGTGCCAGCAGCTTAGGGAGGGCCGGAGATACGCAGTATTTT.

The chain employs TRBV6-5 and TRBJ2-7, with D perhaps TRBD2 (6 bases). This CDR3 contains 14 residues. In germline, CDR1 is MNHEY, CDR2 SVGAGI. Trimming pared 2 bases from V and 6 bases from J, leaving 14 bases between. CDR3 sequence (DNA): TGTGCCAGCAGTTACGGCGGGGTGCGGGTCGAGCAGTACTTC. Amino acid sequence: CASSYGGVRVEQYF.

The genes are TRBV7-3 and TRBJ2-1; D possibly uses TRBD1 or TRBD2 (6 bases each). There are 13 residues in the CDR3. Germline assignment: CDR1 SGHTA and CDR2 FQGTGA. Trimming pared 4 bases from V and 14 bases from J, leaving 18 bases between. The CDR3 region is CASSSIGGQDKFF. The CDR3 bases are TGTGCCAGCAGCTCCATAGGGGGGCAGGACAAGTTCTTC.